The rows below give T cell receptor beta chains drawn from one sample of a study of CD8 T cells in ankylosing spondylitis. TCRdb ran MiXCR on the 5' RACE reads and lists one entry per CDR3 protein. The data show around 320,000 distinct CDR3 sequences, under 25% seen once. Sequencing was performed on blood, either unsorted or a sorted T cell fraction (not recorded which). The receptors shown here come from a female donor with ankylosing spondylitis or in good health (not recorded which). Both conserved end residues are part of each CDR3. The D gene is left open where the match is weak. Part of the rows lack a size; the others show once, few, many or a class for expanded clones.

>TRBJ2-7|TRBV7-2|TRBD2|few
TGTGCCAGCAGCGTAACTAGCGGGAGCTCCTACGAGCAGTACTTC
CASSVTSGSSYEQYF
>TRBJ2-5|TRBV7-6|NA|NA
TGTGCCAGCAGCTCCTCCGGAGTAGAGACCCAGTACTTC
CASSSSGVETQYF
>TRBJ2-7|TRBV5-5|NA|many
TGTGCCAGCAGAACCGACAGGTACGAGCAGTACTTC
CASRTDRYEQYF
>TRBJ2-1|TRBV6-5|TRBD2|few
TGTGCCAGCAGTTACTCTCTGGGAGGGAGGGCGAATGAGCAGTTCTTC
CASSYSLGGRANEQFF
>TRBJ2-1|TRBV4-3|TRBD2|NA
TGCGCCAGCAGCCAAGTTGGGGCGGGAGTGGATGAGCAGTTCTTC
CASSQVGAGVDEQFF
>TRBJ1-1|TRBV3-1|NA|many
TGTGCCAGCAGCCGAGGTGGGACCACTGAAGCTTTCTTT
CASSRGGTTEAFF
>TRBJ2-1|TRBV6-1|NA|NA
TGTGCCAGCAGTGAACTACAGGGTTCCTACAATGAGCAGTTCTTC
CASSELQGSYNEQFF
>TRBJ2-1|TRBV19|NA|NA
TGTGCCAGTAGTCTCCCCCCCGTCAATGAGCAGTTCTTC
CASSLPPVNEQFF
>TRBJ2-7|TRBV2|TRBD2|once
TGTGCCAGCAGTGCGAAGAGCGGGAGGATAAGGTACGAGCAGTACTTC
CASSAKSGRIRYEQYF
>TRBJ2-7|TRBV18|NA|NA
TGTGCCAGCTCACCTATTCAGCGCGACTACGAGCAGTACTTC
CASSPIQRDYEQYF
>TRBJ2-5|TRBV12-3/TRBV12-4|TRBD1|few
TGTGCCAGCAGTTTAGGGGCGGGCAGGGGGGAGACCCAGTACTTC
CASSLGAGRGETQYF
>TRBJ2-7|TRBV7-8|NA|NA
TGTGCCAGCAGCTTAGGTACCCACTACGAGCAGTACTTC
CASSLGTHYEQYF
>TRBJ2-1|TRBV29-1|NA|NA
TGCAGCGCACAAGGGACTCGCGGGAACAATGAGCAGTTCTTC
CSAQGTRGNNEQFF
>TRBJ1-1|TRBV27|NA|NA
TGTGCCAGCAGTTTAAGCGGCCCCATAATGAACACTGAAGCTTTCTTT
CASSLSGPIMNTEAFF